A selection of T cell receptor beta chains follows, all from one sample in a study of blood T cell repertoires in COVID-19. The table came from immunoSEQ multiplex PCR; TCRdb's copy has only in-frame clones and leaves some out. The table lists about 90,000 clones, around nine tenths of them singletons. Sequenced sample: peripheral blood. The source is a man aged 80 or over with active or convalescent COVID-19. Both conserved end residues are part of each CDR3. The D gene is left open where the match is weak. Only part of the rows carry a size: once, few, many, or a class if the clone is expanded.

>.|TRBJ2-1|.|TRBV6-2/TRBV6-3
CASSYSGARNEQFF
TGTGCCAGCAGTTACTCGGGAGCACGCAATGAGCAGTTCTTC
>.|TRBJ2-7|.|TRBV28
CASSSNPGRGFSYEQYF
TGTGCCAGCAGTTCCAACCCCGGACGGGGGTTCTCCTACGAGCAGTACTTC
>once|TRBJ2-3|TRBD2|TRBV15
CATMASGTDTQYF
TGTGCCACCATGGCTAGCGGGACAGATACGCAGTATTTT
>.|TRBJ1-2|.|TRBV15
CATSRDHISNYGYTF
TGTGCCACCAGCAGAGATCACATATCTAACTATGGCTACACCTTC
>.|TRBJ2-1|TRBD2|TRBV24-1
CATSDGLADSYNEQFF
TGTGCCACCAGTGACGGCCTAGCGGATTCCTACAATGAGCAGTTCTTC
>.|TRBJ2-3|TRBD2|TRBV7-9
CASSPSGSWADTQYF
TGTGCCAGCAGCCCTAGCGGGAGTTGGGCAGATACGCAGTATTTT
>.|TRBJ2-5|TRBD2|TRBV2
CASRIRLARETQYF
TGTGCCAGCAGGATTCGACTAGCGAGAGAGACCCAGTACTTC
>.|TRBJ2-3|.|TRBV28
CASSSGGEGTDTQYF
TGTGCCAGCAGCTCGGGGGGCGAGGGTACAGATACGCAGTATTTT
>.|TRBJ1-1|TRBD1|TRBV7-2
CASSLGQGATEAFF
TGTGCCAGCAGCCTTGGACAGGGGGCCACTGAAGCTTTCTTT
>.|TRBJ1-5|.|TRBV18
CASSPNRGAGQPQHF
TGTGCCAGCTCACCAAATCGGGGGGCGGGTCAGCCCCAGCATTTT
>.|TRBJ2-3|.|TRBV28
CASLKRRISTDTQYF
TGTGCCAGCCTGAAGAGGAGGATATCCACAGATACGCAGTATTTT
>.|TRBJ2-2|TRBD2|TRBV15
CATSSPRLAENTGELFF
TGTGCCACCAGCAGTCCCCGACTAGCGGAAAACACCGGGGAGCTGTTTTTT
>.|TRBJ2-7|.|TRBV14
CASSHAGSREQYF
TGTGCCAGCAGCCACGCGGGGTCGCGCGAGCAGTACTTC
>.|TRBJ2-1|TRBD1|TRBV5-1
CASSLASGGSYNEQFF
TGCGCCAGCAGCTTGGCCTCAGGGGGCTCCTACAATGAGCAGTTCTTC
>.|TRBJ1-1|TRBD1|TRBV18
CASSALQGFTEAFF
TGTGCCAGCTCAGCTCTACAGGGGTTCACTGAAGCTTTCTTT
>.|TRBJ2-5|.|TRBV7-9
CASSLWQQETQYF
TGTGCCAGCAGCTTGTGGCAGCAAGAGACCCAGTACTTC
>.|TRBJ1-3|.|TRBV18
CASSPGGAGGNTIYF
TGTGCCAGCTCACCAGGAGGGGCCGGTGGAAACACCATATATTTT
>.|TRBJ2-3|TRBD2|TRBV6-5
CASSPGLAGPDTQYF
TGTGCCAGCAGTCCGGGACTAGCGGGACCAGATACGCAGTATTTT
>.|TRBJ1-2|.|TRBV7-9
CASSLESTFSGYTF
TGTGCCAGCAGCTTAGAGTCCACATTCTCTGGCTACACCTTC
>.|TRBJ1-3|.|TRBV5-4
CASSPSSSGNTIYF
TGTGCCAGCAGCCCTTCTAGCTCTGGAAACACCATATATTTT
>.|TRBJ2-5|.|TRBV27
CASSLGEETQYF
TGTGCCAGCAGTTTAGGGGAGGAGACCCAGTACTTC
>.|TRBJ2-2|TRBD2|TRBV30
CAWTGEGNTGELFF
TGTGCCTGGACCGGGGAGGGGAACACCGGGGAGCTGTTTTTT
>.|TRBJ2-1|.|TRBV19
CASSISGQDNEQFF
TGTGCCAGTAGTATCTCGGGACAAGACAATGAGCAGTTCTTC
>.|TRBJ1-2|TRBD1|TRBV7-2
CASSVRDRGQGYTF
TGTGCCAGCAGCGTCCGGGACAGGGGGCAGGGCTACACCTTC
>.|TRBJ2-5|TRBD2|TRBV14
CASSQERFGGRDQETQYF
TGTGCCAGCAGCCAAGAAAGGTTCGGCGGGAGGGATCAAGAGACCCAGTACTTC
>few|TRBJ2-1|TRBD1|TRBV19
CASSDRNRGSRFF
TGTGCCAGTTCCGATAGAAACAGGGGTTCCAGGTTCTTC
>.|TRBJ1-2|TRBD1|TRBV19
CASSIVGQAYGYTF
TGTGCCAGTAGTATCGTGGGACAGGCGTATGGCTACACCTTC
>.|TRBJ2-7|TRBD2|TRBV7-2
CASSTTSGRAYEQYF
TGTGCCAGCAGCACCACTAGCGGGAGGGCCTACGAGCAGTACTTC
>.|TRBJ2-2|.|TRBV5-1
CASSLGTRGNTGELFF
TGCGCCAGCAGCCTGGGCACGCGGGGGAACACCGGGGAGCTGTTTTTT
>.|TRBJ2-3|TRBD1|TRBV18
CASSPRTGGITDTQYF
TGTGCCAGCTCACCAAGGACAGGGGGAATCACAGATACGCAGTATTTT
>once|TRBJ1-1|.|TRBV5-6
CASTLQGWNTEAFF
TGTGCCAGCACCTTACAGGGATGGAACACTGAAGCTTTCTTT
>.|TRBJ2-5|TRBD2|TRBV19
CASSKGGGWTQYF
TGTGCCAGTAGTAAGGGCGGGGGGTGGACCCAGTACTTC
>.|TRBJ2-1|.|TRBV19
CASKGGAFSGEQFF
TGTGCCAGTAAAGGGGGGGCGTTCAGTGGTGAGCAGTTCTTC
>.|TRBJ1-1|.|TRBV7-8
CASSRPTDTEAFF
TGTGCCAGCAGCCGCCCGACAGACACTGAAGCTTTCTTT
>.|TRBJ2-4|.|TRBV4-1
CASSQAGIQYF
TGCGCCAGCAGCCAAGCGGGGATTCAGTACTTC
>.|TRBJ1-4|TRBD1|TRBV9
CASSPSGTGGLKLFF
TGTGCCAGCAGCCCCTCCGGGACAGGGGGCCTAAAACTGTTTTTT
>.|TRBJ2-3|.|TRBV7-9
CASSLAGPRTDTQYF
TGTGCCAGCAGCTTGGCGGGACCACGCACAGATACGCAGTATTTT
>.|TRBJ2-2|TRBD2|TRBV19
CASIAGAGIGELFF
TGTGCCAGCATAGCGGGAGCGGGGATCGGGGAGCTGTTTTTT
>once|TRBJ1-1|TRBD1|TRBV19
CASSLPPPGGTEAFF
TGTGCCAGTAGTCTACCTCCCCCAGGGGGCACTGAAGCTTTCTTT
>.|TRBJ2-1|TRBD2|TRBV7-9
CASSSLAGGSYNEQFF
TGTGCCAGCAGCTCCCTAGCGGGAGGTTCCTACAATGAGCAGTTCTTC
>.|TRBJ1-6|TRBD1|TRBV19
CASSGTGLLSPLHF
TGTGCCAGTAGTGGGACAGGTTTGCTATCACCCCTCCACTTT
>.|TRBJ1-5|.|TRBV2
CASSEFSDSNQPQHF
TGTGCCAGCAGTGAGTTTTCGGACAGTAATCAGCCCCAGCATTTT
>few|TRBJ2-1|.|TRBV7-2
CASSSTGGARLDPDNEQFF
TGTGCCAGCAGTTCTACTGGAGGGGCCCGACTAGATCCTGACAATGAGCAGTTCTTC
>.|TRBJ1-3|.|TRBV18
CASSPPGHSSGNTIYF
TGTGCCAGCTCACCCCCAGGGCACAGCTCTGGAAACACCATATATTTT
>.|TRBJ1-1|TRBD1|TRBV6-6
CASSYDRGNTEAFF
TGTGCCAGCAGTTACGACAGGGGAAACACTGAAGCTTTCTTT